This record looks at one TCR beta chain sequence and its context. The antigen remains undetermined. The data stem from a study of OX40 agonist ivuxolimab in advanced cancers. Collection of blood occurred at baseline, at cycle 4 day 1, and at cycle 7 day 1. Study results and limitations: At doses 0.1 to 3.0 mg/kg, CD4+ and CD8+ clones expanded.

Profiled with immunoSEQ multiplex PCR; TCRdb holds only in-frame clones, not every one. The sample holds tens of thousands of clones, approximately 91% seen once. V dropped 5 bases and J dropped 8 bases, with 13 bases sitting between them. Germline CDR1 is SGHVS and CDR2 is FQNEAQ. CDR3 length equals 13 residues. This sequence was found in an adult with an advanced solid tumor such as melanoma, head and neck, liver or kidney cancer. The chain employs TRBV7-8 and TRBJ2-1, with D possibly TRBD2 on 5 matching bases. The sample was CD4+ or CD8+ T cells sorted from blood, taken in a trial of the OX40 agonist ivuxolimab. CDR3 amino acids: CASSEYTSYEQFF. DNA for the CDR3: TGTGCCAGCAGCGAGTATACTAGTTATGAGCAGTTCTTC. The variable domain in full, with the rest retrieved from reference TRBV7-8 and TRBJ2-1, is GAGVSQSPRYKVAKRGQDVALRCDPISGHVSLFWYQQALGQGPEFLTYFQNEAQLDKSGLPSDRFFAERPEGSVSTLKIQRTQQEDSAVYLCASSEYTSYEQFFGPGTRLTVL.